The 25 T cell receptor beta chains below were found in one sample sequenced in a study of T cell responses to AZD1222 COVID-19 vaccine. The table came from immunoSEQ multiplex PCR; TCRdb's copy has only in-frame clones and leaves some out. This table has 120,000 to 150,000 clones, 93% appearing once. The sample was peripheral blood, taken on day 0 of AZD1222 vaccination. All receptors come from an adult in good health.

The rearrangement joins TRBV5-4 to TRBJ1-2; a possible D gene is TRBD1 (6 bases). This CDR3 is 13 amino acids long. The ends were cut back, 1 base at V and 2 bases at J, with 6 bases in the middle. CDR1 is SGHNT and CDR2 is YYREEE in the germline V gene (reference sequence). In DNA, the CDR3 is TGTGCCAGCAGCTTGCAGGGGAACTATGGCTACACCTTC. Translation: CASSLQGNYGYTF.

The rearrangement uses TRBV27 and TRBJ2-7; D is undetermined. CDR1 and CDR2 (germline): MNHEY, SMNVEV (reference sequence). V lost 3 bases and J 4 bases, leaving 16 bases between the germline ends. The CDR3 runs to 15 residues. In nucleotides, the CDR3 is TGTGCCAGCAGTTTGAGTCTCATTTCTAGGTACGAGCAGTACTTC. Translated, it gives CASSLSLISRYEQYF.

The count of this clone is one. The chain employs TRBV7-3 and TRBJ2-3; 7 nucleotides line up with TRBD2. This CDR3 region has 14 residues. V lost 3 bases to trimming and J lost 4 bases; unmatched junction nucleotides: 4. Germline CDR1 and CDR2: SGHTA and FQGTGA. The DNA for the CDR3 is TGTGCCAGCAGCTTGGGAGGGGCCCCAGATACGCAGTATTTT. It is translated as CASSLGGAPDTQYF.

The CDR3 DNA follows: TGTGCCAGCTCACCCCTAGGGACAGGGGGAAGTTCCGGGGAGCTGTTTTTT. As protein: CASSPLGTGGSSGELFF. J is TRBJ2-2 and V is TRBV18, with 11 bases matching TRBD1. Germline V lookup: CDR1 KGHSH, CDR2 LQKENI. There are 17 residues in the CDR3. Germline trimming cut 3 bases from V and 6 bases from J; bases unmatched to any gene: 9.

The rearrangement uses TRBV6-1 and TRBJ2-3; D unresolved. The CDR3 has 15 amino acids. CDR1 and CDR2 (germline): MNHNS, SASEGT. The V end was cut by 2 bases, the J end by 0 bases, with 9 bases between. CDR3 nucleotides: TGTGCCAGCAGTGAACTCCGGGTCAGCACAGATACGCAGTATTTT. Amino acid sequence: CASSELRVSTDTQYF.

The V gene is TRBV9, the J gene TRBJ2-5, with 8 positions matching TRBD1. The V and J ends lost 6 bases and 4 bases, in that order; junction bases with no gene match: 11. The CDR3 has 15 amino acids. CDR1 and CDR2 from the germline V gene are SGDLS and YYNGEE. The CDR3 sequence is CASTSTGVARETQYF. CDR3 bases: TGTGCCAGCACCTCGACAGGGGTTGCCAGAGAGACCCAGTACTTC.

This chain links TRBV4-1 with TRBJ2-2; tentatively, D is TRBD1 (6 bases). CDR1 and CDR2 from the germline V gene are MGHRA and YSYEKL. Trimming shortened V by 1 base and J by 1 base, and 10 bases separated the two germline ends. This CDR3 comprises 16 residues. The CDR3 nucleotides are TGCGCCAGCAGCCAAGTTTGGACAGAGAACACCGGGGAGCTGTTTTTT. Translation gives CASSQVWTENTGELFF.

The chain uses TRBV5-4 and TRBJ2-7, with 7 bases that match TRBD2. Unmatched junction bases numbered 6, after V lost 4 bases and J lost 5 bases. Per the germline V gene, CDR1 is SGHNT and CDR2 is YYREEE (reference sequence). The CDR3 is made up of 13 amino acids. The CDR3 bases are TGTGCCAGCAGCCCAAGGGAGGGGAACGAGCAGTACTTC. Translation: CASSPREGNEQYF.

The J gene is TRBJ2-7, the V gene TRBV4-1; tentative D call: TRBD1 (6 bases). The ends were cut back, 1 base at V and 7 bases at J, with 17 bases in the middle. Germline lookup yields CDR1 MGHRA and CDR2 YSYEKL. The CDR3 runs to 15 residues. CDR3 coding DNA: TGCGCCAGCAGCCAAGTTCAGGGGATTCGGGCAGAGCAGTACTTC. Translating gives CASSQVQGIRAEQYF.

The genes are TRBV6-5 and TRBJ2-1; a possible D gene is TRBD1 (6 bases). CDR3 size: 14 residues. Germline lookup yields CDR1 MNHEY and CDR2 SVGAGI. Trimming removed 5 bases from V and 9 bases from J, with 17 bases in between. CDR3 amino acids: CASSIRQEAGEQFF. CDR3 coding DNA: TGTGCCAGCAGTATTCGACAGGAGGCGGGTGAGCAGTTCTTC.

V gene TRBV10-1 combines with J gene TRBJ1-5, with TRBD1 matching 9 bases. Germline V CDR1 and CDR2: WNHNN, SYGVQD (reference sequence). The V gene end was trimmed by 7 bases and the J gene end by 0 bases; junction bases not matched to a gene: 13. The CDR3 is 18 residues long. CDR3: CASIVRDRDPHSNQPQHF. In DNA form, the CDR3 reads TGCGCCAGCATTGTCCGGGACAGGGATCCTCATAGCAATCAGCCCCAGCATTTT.

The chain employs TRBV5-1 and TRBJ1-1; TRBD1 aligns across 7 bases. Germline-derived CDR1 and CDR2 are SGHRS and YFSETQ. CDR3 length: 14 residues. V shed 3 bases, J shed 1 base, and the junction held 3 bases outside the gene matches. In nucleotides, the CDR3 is TGCGCCAGCAGCTCGGACAGGCCGAACACTGAAGCTTTCTTT. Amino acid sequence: CASSSDRPNTEAFF. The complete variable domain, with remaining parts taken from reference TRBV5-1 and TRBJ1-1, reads KAGVTQTPRYLIKTRGQQVTLSCSPISGHRSVSWYQQTPGQGLQFLFEYFSETQRNKGNFPGRFSGRQFSNSRSEMNVSTLELGDSALYLCASSSDRPNTEAFFGQGTRLTVV.

The CDR3 loop is CASREEPGYPYEQYF. In DNA, the CDR3 is TGTGCCAGCAGGGAGGAACCCGGGTACCCCTACGAGCAGTACTTC. V is TRBV6-5 and J is TRBJ2-7; D possibly corresponds to TRBD2 (5 bases). The CDR3 contains 15 residues. Germline assignment: CDR1 MNHEY and CDR2 SVGAGI. V shed 6 bases and J shed 2 bases, with 17 bases lying between them.

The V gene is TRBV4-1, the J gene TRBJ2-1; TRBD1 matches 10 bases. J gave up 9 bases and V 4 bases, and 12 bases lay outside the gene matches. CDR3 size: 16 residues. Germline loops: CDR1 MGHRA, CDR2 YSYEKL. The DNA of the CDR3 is TGCGCCAGCAGCCCTTTGGGGACAGGGGCTAAGGCTGAGCAGTTCTTC. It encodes CASSPLGTGAKAEQFF.

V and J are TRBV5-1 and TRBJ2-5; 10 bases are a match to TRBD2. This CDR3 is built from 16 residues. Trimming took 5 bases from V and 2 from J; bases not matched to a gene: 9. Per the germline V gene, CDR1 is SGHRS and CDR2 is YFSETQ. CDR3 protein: CASRLGLADYQETQYF. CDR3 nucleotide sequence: TGCGCCAGCAGACTAGGACTAGCGGATTATCAAGAGACCCAGTACTTC.

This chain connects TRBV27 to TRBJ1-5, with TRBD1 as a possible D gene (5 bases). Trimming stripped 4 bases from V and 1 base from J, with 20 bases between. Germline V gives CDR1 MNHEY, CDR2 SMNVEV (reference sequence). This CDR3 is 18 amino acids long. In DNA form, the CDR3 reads TGTGCCAGCAGTTGGGGTGTTAGGCAGGGCCAGAGCAATCAGCCCCAGCATTTT. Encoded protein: CASSWGVRQGQSNQPQHF.

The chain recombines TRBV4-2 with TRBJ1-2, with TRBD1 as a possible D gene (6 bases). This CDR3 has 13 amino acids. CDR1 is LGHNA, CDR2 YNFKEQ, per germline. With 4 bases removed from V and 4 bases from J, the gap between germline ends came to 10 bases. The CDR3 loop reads CASSPDSPYGYTF. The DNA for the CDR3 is TGTGCCAGCAGCCCGGACAGTCCCTATGGCTACACCTTC.

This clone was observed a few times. CDR3 region: CTSSRGRGRNYGYTF. The CDR3 nucleotides are TGCACCAGCAGCCGTGGCCGGGGGAGAAACTATGGCTACACCTTC. The V call is TRBV1, the J call TRBJ1-2. TRBV1 is annotated as a pseudogene. The CDR3 covers 15 residues.

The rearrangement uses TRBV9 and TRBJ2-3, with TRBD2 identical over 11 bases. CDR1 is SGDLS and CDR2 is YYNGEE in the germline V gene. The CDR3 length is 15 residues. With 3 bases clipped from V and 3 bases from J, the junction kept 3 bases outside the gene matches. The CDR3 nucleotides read TGTGCCAGCAGCGAGCGGACTAGCGGGACAGATACGCAGTATTTT. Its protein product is CASSERTSGTDTQYF. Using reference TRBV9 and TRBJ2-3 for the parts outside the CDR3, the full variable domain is DSGVTQTPKHLITATGQRVTLRCSPRSGDLSVYWYQQSLDQGLQFLIQYYNGEERAKGNILERFSAQQFPDLHSELNLSSLELGDSALYFCASSERTSGTDTQYFGPGTRLTVL.

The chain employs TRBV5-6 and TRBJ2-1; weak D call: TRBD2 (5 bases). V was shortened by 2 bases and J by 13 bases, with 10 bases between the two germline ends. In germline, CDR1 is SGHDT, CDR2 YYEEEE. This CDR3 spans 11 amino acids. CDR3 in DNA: TGTGCCAGCAGCTTCCGGGAATTTCAGTTCTTC. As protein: CASSFREFQFF.

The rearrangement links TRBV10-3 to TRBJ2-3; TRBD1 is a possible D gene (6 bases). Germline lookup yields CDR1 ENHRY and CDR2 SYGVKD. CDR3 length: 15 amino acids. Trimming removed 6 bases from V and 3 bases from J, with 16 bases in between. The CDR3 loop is CAISPGQRRTDTQYF. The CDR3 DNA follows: TGTGCCATCAGCCCTGGACAGAGGCGAACAGATACGCAGTATTTT.

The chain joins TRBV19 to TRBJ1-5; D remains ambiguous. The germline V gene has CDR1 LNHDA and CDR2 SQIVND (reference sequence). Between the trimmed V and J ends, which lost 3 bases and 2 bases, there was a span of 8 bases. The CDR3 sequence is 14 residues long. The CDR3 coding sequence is TGTGCCAGTAGTATGAATATGGGCAATCAGCCCCAGCATTTT. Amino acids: CASSMNMGNQPQHF.

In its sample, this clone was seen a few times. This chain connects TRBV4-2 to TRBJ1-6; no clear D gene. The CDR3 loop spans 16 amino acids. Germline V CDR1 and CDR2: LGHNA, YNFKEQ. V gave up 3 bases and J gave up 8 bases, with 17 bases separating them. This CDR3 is CASSQNGPLGDSPLHF. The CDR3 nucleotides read TGTGCCAGCAGCCAGAACGGGCCCCTTGGGGATTCACCCCTCCACTTT.

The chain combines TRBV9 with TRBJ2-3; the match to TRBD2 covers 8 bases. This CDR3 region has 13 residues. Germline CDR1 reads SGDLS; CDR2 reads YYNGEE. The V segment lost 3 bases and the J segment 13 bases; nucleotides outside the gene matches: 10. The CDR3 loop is CASSALGGGKKYF. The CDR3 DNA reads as TGTGCCAGCAGCGCCCTCGGCGGGGGGAAGAAGTATTTT.

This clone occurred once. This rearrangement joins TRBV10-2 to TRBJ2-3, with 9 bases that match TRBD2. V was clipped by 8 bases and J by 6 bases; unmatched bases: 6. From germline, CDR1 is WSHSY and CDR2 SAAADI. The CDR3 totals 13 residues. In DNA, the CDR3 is TGCGCCAGCGAGCGGGGGGCAGGGGATACGCAGTATTTT. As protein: CASERGAGDTQYF.